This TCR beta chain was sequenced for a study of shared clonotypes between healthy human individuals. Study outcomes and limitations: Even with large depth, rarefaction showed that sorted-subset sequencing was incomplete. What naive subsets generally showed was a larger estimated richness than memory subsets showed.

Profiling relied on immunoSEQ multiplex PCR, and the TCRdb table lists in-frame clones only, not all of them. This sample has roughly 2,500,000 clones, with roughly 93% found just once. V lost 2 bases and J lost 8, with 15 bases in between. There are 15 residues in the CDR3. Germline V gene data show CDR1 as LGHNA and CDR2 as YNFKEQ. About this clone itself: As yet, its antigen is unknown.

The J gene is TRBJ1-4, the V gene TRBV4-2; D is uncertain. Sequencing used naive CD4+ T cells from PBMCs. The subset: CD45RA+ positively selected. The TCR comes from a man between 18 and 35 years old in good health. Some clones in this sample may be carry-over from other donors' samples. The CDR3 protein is CASSQFDRGNEKLFF. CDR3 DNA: TGTGCCAGCAGCCAATTTGATCGGGGAAACGAAAAACTGTTTTTT.